The 13 T cell receptor beta chains presented below share a single source sample, sequenced in a study of STAT5B mutations in CD4+ large granular lymphocyte leukemia. Libraries were prepared by immunoSEQ multiplex PCR; TCRdb keeps only in-frame clonotypes and omits some of them. The sample has 30,000 to 40,000 clones, about 76% seen once. The sequenced sample was CD4+ T cells from blood buffy coats. These receptors were collected from a human donor in good health.

The chain has TRBV28 and TRBJ2-1; TRBD2 agrees at 11 bases. The CDR3 is made up of 18 amino acids. Germline V gives CDR1 MDHEN, CDR2 SYDVKM. The V and J ends lost 5 bases and 7 bases, in that order; junction bases with no gene match: 16. Here the CDR3 DNA reads TGTGCCAGCAGTCCAACAGGGGTGGGACTAGCGGCCTCAAATGAGCAGTTCTTC. Translated: CASSPTGVGLAASNEQFF.

The V call is TRBV5-6, the J call TRBJ2-5; 8 bases align to TRBD1. The V gene's germline CDR1 is SGHDT and CDR2 YYEEEE. Trimming cost V 2 bases and J 2 bases; bases outside gene matches: 5. CDR3 length: 15 amino acids. The CDR3: CASSFRGPRQETQYF. The CDR3 bases are TGTGCCAGCAGCTTCAGGGGGCCGCGGCAAGAGACCCAGTACTTC.

V is TRBV10-2 and J is TRBJ1-1; a possible D gene is TRBD1 (6 bases). Germline values: CDR1 WSHSY, CDR2 SAAADI. V lost 6 bases, J lost 8 bases, and 16 bases lay in between. The length of the CDR3 is 13 residues. CDR3 nucleotides: TGCGCCAGCAGAAAGCGGGGGGCGGGGGAAGCTTTCTTT. It is translated as CASRKRGAGEAFF.

On this clone itself: This sample also contains other DNA sequences that code for the same CDR3. The V gene is TRBV6-1, the J gene TRBJ1-1; D is unclear. Germline V lookup: CDR1 MNHNS, CDR2 SASEGT. The CDR3 covers 13 residues. The V end lost 2 bases, the J end lost 2 bases, and 6 bases lay between the germline ends. The CDR3 protein is CASSERPNTEAFF. The CDR3 DNA follows: TGTGCCAGCAGTGAAAGGCCTAACACTGAAGCTTTCTTT.

The CDR3 is CSVAGAADTEAFF. In DNA, the CDR3 is TGCAGCGTTGCGGGGGCCGCGGACACTGAAGCTTTCTTT. The J gene is TRBJ1-1, the V gene TRBV29-1; the D gene is possibly TRBD1 (6 bases). The CDR3 totals 13 residues. Trimming removed 4 bases from V and 3 bases from J, with 12 bases in between. Germline V gene sequence: CDR1 SQVTM, CDR2 ANQGSEA.

The count of this clone is one. J is TRBJ1-2 and V is TRBV2; D perhaps matches TRBD1 (5 bases). V dropped 7 bases and J dropped 6 bases, with 12 bases sitting between them. Germline CDR1 is SNHLY and CDR2 is FYNNEI. The CDR3 is made up of 12 amino acids. The chain's CDR3 is CASMGPGDGYTF. The CDR3 nucleotides are TGTGCCAGCATGGGTCCGGGGGATGGCTACACCTTC.

This sequence joins TRBV6-1 and TRBJ1-2; 7 bases match TRBD1. The germline CDR1 and CDR2 sequences are MNHNS and SASEGT. J gave up 2 bases and V 8 bases, and 8 bases lay outside the gene matches. This CDR3 is built from 14 residues. DNA of the CDR3: TGTGCCAGCGGCGGGACAGCTAGCAACTATGGCTACACCTTC. Translating gives CASGGTASNYGYTF.

The chain recombines TRBV30 with TRBJ2-2, with D unresolved. CDR1 and CDR2 (germline): GTSNPN, SVGIG (reference sequence). CDR3 length: 10 residues. The V and J ends lost 5 bases and 11 bases respectively, with 9 bases between them. CDR3 in amino acids: CAWGSRELFF. For the CDR3, the DNA is TGTGCCTGGGGAAGTCGTGAGCTGTTTTTT. Combining the CDR3 with reference TRBV30 and TRBJ2-2 gives the whole variable domain SQTIHQWPATLVQPVGSPLSLECTVEGTSNPNLYWYRQAAGRGLQLLFYSVGIGQISSEVPQNLSASRPQDRQFILSSKKLLLSDSGFYLCAWGSRELFFGEGSRLTVL.

This chain joins TRBV6-1 and TRBJ1-4, with D perhaps matching TRBD1 (5 bases). The CDR3 totals 14 residues. Germline CDR1 MNHNS, CDR2 SASEGT. V lost 2 bases, J lost 6 bases, and 10 bases lay in between. CDR3 nucleotide sequence: TGTGCCAGCAGTGAATCTGGGGGATATGAAAAACTGTTTTTT. It yields the protein CASSESGGYEKLFF.

J is TRBJ2-7 and V is TRBV2; D is uncertain. The CDR3 totals 11 residues. V lost 4 bases and J lost 6, with 7 bases in between. Germline values: CDR1 SNHLY, CDR2 FYNNEI. CDR3 residues: CASSAVREQYF. Here the CDR3 DNA reads TGTGCCAGCAGTGCAGTTCGCGAGCAGTACTTC.

The CDR3 here is CASSPGSPQSGSPLHF. DNA for the CDR3: TGTGCCAGCTCACCAGGCTCTCCGCAGTCAGGTTCACCCCTCCACTTT. V usage is TRBV18 and J usage is TRBJ1-6; D gene uncertain. Germline values: CDR1 KGHSH, CDR2 LQKENI. Trimming took 2 bases from V and 9 from J, leaving 17 bases between them. CDR3 size: 16 residues.

This sequence joins TRBV2 and TRBJ2-1; D may be TRBD2 (6 bases). The CDR3 is made up of 16 amino acids. CDR1 and CDR2 (germline): SNHLY, FYNNEI. V dropped 6 bases and J dropped 6 bases, with 21 bases sitting between them. This CDR3 reads CASRALRASAANEQFF. In DNA, the CDR3 is TGTGCCAGCAGGGCGCTTAGGGCTAGCGCTGCCAATGAGCAGTTCTTC. Together with reference TRBV2 and TRBJ2-1, the CDR3 gives the full variable domain: EPEVTQTPSHQVTQMGQEVILRCVPISNHLYFYWYRQILGQKVEFLVSFYNNEISEKSEIFDDQFSVERPDGSNFTLKIRSTKLEDSAMYFCASRALRASAANEQFFGPGTRLTVL.

This clone was detected once. The V and J genes are TRBV9 and TRBJ1-1, with D unclear. Trimming removed 0 bases at V and 4 bases at J, with 13 bases between. There are 15 residues in the CDR3. Per germline, CDR1 SGDLS and CDR2 YYNGEE. The chain's CDR3 is CASSVDGGKATEAFF. The CDR3 coding sequence is TGTGCCAGCAGCGTAGACGGCGGTAAAGCCACTGAAGCTTTCTTT.